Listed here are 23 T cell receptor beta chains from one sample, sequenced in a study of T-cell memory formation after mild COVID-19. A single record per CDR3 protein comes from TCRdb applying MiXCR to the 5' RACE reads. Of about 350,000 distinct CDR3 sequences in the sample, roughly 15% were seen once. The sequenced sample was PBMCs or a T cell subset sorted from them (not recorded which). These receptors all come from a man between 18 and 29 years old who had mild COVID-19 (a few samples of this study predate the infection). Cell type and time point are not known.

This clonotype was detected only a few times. CDR3 sequence (DNA): TGTGCCAGCTCACCGGGACACCCCCAAGAGACCCAGTACTTC. It translates to CASSPGHPQETQYF. V is TRBV18 and J is TRBJ2-5; possible D gene TRBD1, 6 bases. In germline, CDR1 is KGHSH, CDR2 LQKENI. The CDR3 covers 14 residues. V lost 3 bases to trimming and J lost 1 base, with 9 bases between them. Drawing the rest from reference TRBV18 and TRBJ2-5, the complete variable domain is NAGVMQNPRHLVRRRGQEARLRCSPMKGHSHVYWYRQLPEEGLKFMVYLQKENIIDESGMPKERFSAEFPKEGPSILRIQQVVRGDSAAYFCASSPGHPQETQYFGPGTRLLVL.

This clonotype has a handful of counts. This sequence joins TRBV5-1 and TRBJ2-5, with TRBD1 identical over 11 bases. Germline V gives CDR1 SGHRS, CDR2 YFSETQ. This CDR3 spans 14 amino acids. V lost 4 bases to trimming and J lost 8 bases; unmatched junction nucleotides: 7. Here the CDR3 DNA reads TGCGCCAGCAGCGAGGGACAGGGGGGAGGAACCCAGTACTTC. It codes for CASSEGQGGGTQYF.

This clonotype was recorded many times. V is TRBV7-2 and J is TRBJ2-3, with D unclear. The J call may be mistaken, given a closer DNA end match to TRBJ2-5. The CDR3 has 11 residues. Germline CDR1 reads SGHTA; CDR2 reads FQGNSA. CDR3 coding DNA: TGTGCCAGCAGCTTCGGTGGAACCCAGTACTTC. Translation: CASSFGGTQYF.

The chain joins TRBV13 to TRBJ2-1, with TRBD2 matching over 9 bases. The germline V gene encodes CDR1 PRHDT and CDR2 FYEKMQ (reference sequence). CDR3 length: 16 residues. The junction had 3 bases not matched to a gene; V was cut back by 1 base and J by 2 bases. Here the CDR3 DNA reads TGTGCCAGCAGCTTAGTTAGCGGGGGAACCTACAATGAGCAGTTCTTC. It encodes CASSLVSGGTYNEQFF.

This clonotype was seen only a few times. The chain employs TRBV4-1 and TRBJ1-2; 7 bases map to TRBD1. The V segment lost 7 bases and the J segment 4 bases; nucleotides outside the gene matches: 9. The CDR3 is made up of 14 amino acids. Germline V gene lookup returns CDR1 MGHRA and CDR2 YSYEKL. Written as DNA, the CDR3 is TGCGCCAGCAATTTACCCGACAGGGCCTATGGCTACACCTTC. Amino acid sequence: CASNLPDRAYGYTF.

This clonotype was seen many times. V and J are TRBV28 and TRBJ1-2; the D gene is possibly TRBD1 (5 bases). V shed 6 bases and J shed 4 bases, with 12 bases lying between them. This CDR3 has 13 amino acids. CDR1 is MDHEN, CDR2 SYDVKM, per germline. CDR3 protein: CASSPGQSYGYTF. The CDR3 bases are TGTGCCAGCAGCCCCGGACAAAGCTATGGCTACACCTTC.

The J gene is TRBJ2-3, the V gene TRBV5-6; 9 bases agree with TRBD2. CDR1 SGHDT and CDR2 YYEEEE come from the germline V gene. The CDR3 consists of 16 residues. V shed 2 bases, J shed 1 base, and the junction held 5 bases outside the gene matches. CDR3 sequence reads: CASSLVAGARTDTQYF. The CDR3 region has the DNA TGTGCCAGCAGCTTAGTAGCGGGGGCCCGCACAGATACGCAGTATTTT.

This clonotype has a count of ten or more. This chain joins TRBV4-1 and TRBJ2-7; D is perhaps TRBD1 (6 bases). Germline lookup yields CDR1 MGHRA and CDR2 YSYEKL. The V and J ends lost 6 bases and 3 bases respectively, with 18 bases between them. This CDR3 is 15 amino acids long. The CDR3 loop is CASSTLPDRNYEQYF. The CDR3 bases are TGCGCCAGCAGTACGTTACCTGACAGGAACTACGAGCAGTACTTC.

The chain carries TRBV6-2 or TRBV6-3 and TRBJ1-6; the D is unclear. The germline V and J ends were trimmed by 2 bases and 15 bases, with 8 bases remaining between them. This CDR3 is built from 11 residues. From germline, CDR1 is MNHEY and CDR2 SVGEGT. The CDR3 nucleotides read TGTGCCAGCAGTTACAGGGAAGGCCTCCACTTT. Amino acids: CASSYREGLHF.

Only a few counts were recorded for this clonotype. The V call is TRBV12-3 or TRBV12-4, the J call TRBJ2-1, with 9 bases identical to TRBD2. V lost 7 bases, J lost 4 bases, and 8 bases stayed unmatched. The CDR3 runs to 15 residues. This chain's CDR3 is CASTSLTSGYNEQFF. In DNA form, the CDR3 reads TGTGCCAGCACCTCCCTGACTAGCGGATACAATGAGCAGTTCTTC.

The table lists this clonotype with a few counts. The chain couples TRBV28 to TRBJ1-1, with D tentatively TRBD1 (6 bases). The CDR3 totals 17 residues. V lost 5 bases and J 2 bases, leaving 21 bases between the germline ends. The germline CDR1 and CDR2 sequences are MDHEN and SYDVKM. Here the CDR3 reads CASSPLGGRRKNTEAFF. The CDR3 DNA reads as TGTGCCAGCAGTCCCCTGGGGGGCCGTAGGAAAAACACTGAAGCTTTCTTT.

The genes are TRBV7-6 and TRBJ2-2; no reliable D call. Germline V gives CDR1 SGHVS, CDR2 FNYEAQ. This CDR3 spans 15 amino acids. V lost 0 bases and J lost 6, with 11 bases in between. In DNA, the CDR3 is TGTGCCAGCAGCTTAGCGCTAAGGGTATCCGGGGAGCTGTTTTTT. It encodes CASSLALRVSGELFF.

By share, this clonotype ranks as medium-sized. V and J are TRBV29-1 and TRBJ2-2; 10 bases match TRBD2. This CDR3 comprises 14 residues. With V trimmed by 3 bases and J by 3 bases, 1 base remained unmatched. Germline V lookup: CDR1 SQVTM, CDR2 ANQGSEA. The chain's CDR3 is CSVDSGGDTGELFF. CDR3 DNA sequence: TGCAGCGTTGACAGCGGGGGGGACACCGGGGAGCTGTTTTTT.

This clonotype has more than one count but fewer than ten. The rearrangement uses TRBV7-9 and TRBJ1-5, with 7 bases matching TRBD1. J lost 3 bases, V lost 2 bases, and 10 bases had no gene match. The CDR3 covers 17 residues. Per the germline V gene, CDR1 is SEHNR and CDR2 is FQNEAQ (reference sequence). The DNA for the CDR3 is TGTGCCAGCAGCTTATCTGGGGACAGCCTTCTCAATCAGCCCCAGCATTTT. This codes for CASSLSGDSLLNQPQHF.

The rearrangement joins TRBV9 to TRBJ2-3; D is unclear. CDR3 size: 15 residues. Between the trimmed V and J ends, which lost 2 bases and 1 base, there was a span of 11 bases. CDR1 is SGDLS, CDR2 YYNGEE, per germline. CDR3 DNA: TGTGCCAGCAGCGTGGAGCACAGCCGCACAGATACGCAGTATTTT. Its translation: CASSVEHSRTDTQYF.

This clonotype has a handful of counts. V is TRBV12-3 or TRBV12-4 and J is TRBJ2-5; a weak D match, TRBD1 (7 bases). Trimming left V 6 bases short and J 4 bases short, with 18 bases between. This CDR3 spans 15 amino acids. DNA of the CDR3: TGTGCCAGCAGCGTTGCGGGGACAGCAAGAGAGACCCAGTACTTC. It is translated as CASSVAGTARETQYF.

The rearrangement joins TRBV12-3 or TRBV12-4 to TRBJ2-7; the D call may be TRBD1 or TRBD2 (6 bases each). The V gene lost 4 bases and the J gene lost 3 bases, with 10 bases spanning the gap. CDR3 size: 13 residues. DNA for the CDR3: TGTGCCAGCAGTTCAGGGGACTTCTACGAGCAGTACTTC. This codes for CASSSGDFYEQYF.

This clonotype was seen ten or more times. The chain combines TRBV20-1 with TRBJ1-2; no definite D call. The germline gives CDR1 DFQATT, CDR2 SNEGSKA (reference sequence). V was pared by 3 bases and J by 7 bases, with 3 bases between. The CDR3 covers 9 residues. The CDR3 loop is CSASGGYTF. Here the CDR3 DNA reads TGCAGTGCTAGTGGTGGCTACACCTTC.

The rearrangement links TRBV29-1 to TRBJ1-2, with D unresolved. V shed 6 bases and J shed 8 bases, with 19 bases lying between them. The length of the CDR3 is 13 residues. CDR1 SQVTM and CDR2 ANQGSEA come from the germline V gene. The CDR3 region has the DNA TGCAGCGTCCCCTCGGGTGGTCGTCTCGGCTACACCTTC. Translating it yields CSVPSGGRLGYTF.

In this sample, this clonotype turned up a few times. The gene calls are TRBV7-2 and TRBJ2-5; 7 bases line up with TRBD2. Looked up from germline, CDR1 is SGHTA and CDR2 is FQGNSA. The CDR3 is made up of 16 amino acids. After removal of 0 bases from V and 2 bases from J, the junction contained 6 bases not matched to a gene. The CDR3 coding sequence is TGTGCCAGCAGCTTAGCCCGGTGGCGGGGGCAAGAGACCCAGTACTTC. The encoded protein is CASSLARWRGQETQYF.

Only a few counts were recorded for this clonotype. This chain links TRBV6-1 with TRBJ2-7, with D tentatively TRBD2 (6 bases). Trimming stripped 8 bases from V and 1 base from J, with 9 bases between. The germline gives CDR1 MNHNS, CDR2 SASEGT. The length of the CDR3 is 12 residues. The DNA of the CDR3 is TGTGCCAGCGGCGGGGTATCCTACGAGCAGTACGTC. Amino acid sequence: CASGGVSYEQYV.

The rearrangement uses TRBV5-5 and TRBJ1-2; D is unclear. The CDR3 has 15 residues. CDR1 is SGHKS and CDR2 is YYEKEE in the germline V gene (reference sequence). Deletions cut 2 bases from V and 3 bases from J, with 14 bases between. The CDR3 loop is CASSLDYPTHYGYTF. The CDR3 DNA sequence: TGTGCCAGCAGCTTAGATTACCCAACCCACTATGGCTACACCTTC.

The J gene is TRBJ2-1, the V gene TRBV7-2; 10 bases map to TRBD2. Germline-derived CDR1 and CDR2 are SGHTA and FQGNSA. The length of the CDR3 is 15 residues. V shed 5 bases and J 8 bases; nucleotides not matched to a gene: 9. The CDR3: CASSKRGGTFDEQFF. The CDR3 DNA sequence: TGTGCCAGCAGCAAGCGGGGGGGGACGTTCGATGAGCAGTTCTTC.